Shown below are 23 T cell receptor beta chains from a single sample sequenced in a study of cytomegalovirus exposure and HLA in healthy donors. A multiplex PCR was run with 60 Vbeta primers and 13 Jbeta primers. Profiling relied on immunoSEQ multiplex PCR, and the TCRdb table lists in-frame clones only, not all of them. The profile shows about 160,000 clones, roughly 84% of them singletons. Sequenced sample: PBMCs. All receptors come from a man between 45 and 60 years old in good health and CMV-seropositive.

The V gene is TRBV6-1, the J gene TRBJ1-1; D is possibly TRBD1 (6 bases). The CDR3 is 14 residues long. Germline loops: CDR1 MNHNS, CDR2 SASEGT. As DNA, the CDR3 is TGTGTTTCCAAAGGGGGAGTGGTGAACACTGAAGCTTTCTTT. It is translated as CVSKGGVVNTEAFF.

The rearrangement joins TRBV5-4 to TRBJ2-3; 8 nucleotides match TRBD2. There are 17 residues in the CDR3. CDR1 and CDR2 from the germline V gene are SGHNT and YYREEE (reference sequence). After removal of 4 bases from V and 1 base from J, the junction contained 11 bases not matched to a gene. CDR3 sequence: CASSPPREGGRTDTQYF. CDR3 in DNA: TGTGCCAGCAGCCCCCCCCGGGAGGGGGGCCGCACAGATACGCAGTATTTT.

A few counts support this clone. The rearrangement joins TRBV6-1 to TRBJ2-7; 7 nucleotides line up with TRBD1. The CDR3 spans 13 residues. V shed 5 bases, J shed 2 bases, and the junction held 3 bases outside the gene matches. Per the germline V gene, CDR1 is MNHNS and CDR2 is SASEGT. CDR3 loop: CASSPGQPYEQYF. CDR3 bases: TGTGCCAGCAGTCCGGGACAGCCCTACGAGCAGTACTTC.

This clone was recorded once. The CDR3 DNA reads as TGTGCCAGCAGTTACTGGGGACAGGGCCAAGAGACCCAGTACTTC. Amino acids: CASSYWGQGQETQYF. The rearrangement joins TRBV6-5 to TRBJ2-5, with 9 positions matching TRBD1. This CDR3 is built from 15 residues. With 1 base clipped from V and 1 base from J, the junction kept 1 base outside the gene matches. The germline V gene encodes CDR1 MNHEY and CDR2 SVGAGI.

This chain links TRBV6-6 with TRBJ1-1; D remains ambiguous. Looked up from germline, CDR1 is MNHNY and CDR2 is SVGAGI (reference sequence). The CDR3 is made up of 14 amino acids. Deletions cut 4 bases from V and 4 bases from J, with 13 bases between. The CDR3 DNA sequence: TGTGCCAGCAGTTCTTATGCAGACACCACTGAAGCTTTCTTT. Its protein product is CASSSYADTTEAFF.

This chain joins TRBV6-5 and TRBJ2-3; D remains unclear. V was cut by 0 bases and J by 3 bases, with 4 bases left in between. Germline V gene sequence: CDR1 MNHEY, CDR2 SVGAGI. This CDR3 contains 13 residues. The CDR3 sequence: CASSYSPTDTQYF. CDR3 coding DNA: TGTGCCAGCAGTTACTCCCCTACAGATACGCAGTATTTT.

This chain links TRBV6-1 with TRBJ2-7; 10 nucleotides line up with TRBD1. The germline V gene has CDR1 MNHNS and CDR2 SASEGT. The CDR3 totals 14 residues. After removal of 5 bases from V and 6 bases from J, the junction contained 7 bases not matched to a gene. The CDR3 sequence is CASSIRQGAGEQYV. CDR3 nucleotides: TGTGCCAGCAGTATAAGACAGGGGGCAGGCGAGCAGTACGTC.

CDR3 sequence reads: CASRGLRGRSETQYF. The CDR3, as DNA: TGTGCCAGCAGGGGTTTGAGGGGGCGGTCGGAGACCCAGTACTTC. This chain connects TRBV2 to TRBJ2-5, with 7 bases that match TRBD1. This CDR3 has 15 amino acids. The ends lost 6 bases at V and 5 bases at J; junction bases unmatched: 12. Germline CDR1 and CDR2: SNHLY and FYNNEI.

The chain couples TRBV30 to TRBJ1-1; 7 bases agree with TRBD1. The CDR3 is 14 residues long. From germline, CDR1 is GTSNPN and CDR2 SVGIG (reference sequence). The V gene end was trimmed by 5 bases and the J gene end by 2 bases; junction bases not matched to a gene: 8. For the CDR3, the DNA is TGTGCCTGGCGCCCAGGGACAGTTAACACTGAAGCTTTCTTT. This sequence encodes CAWRPGTVNTEAFF.

This clone appeared once. The chain has TRBV25-1 and TRBJ1-2; the D is unclear. The germline V gene encodes CDR1 MGHDK and CDR2 SYGVNS. The ends were cut back, 3 bases at V and 10 bases at J, with 15 bases in the middle. The CDR3 is made up of 13 amino acids. CDR3 DNA sequence: TGTGCCAGCAGTGACTCCCCCCCGGGTGACTACACCTTC. Its translation: CASSDSPPGDYTF.

In nucleotides, the CDR3 is TGTGCCTGGAGTAAAAAGGGGGCGAACACTGAAGCTTTCTTT. Its translation: CAWSKKGANTEAFF. The J gene is TRBJ1-1, the V gene TRBV30, with 7 nucleotides matching TRBD1. CDR3 size: 14 residues. With V trimmed by 2 bases and J by 1 base, 4 bases remained unmatched. Per germline, CDR1 GTSNPN and CDR2 SVGIG (reference sequence).

The chain couples TRBV19 to TRBJ1-1; TRBD1 matches 8 bases. The CDR3 consists of 13 residues. Germline CDR1 is LNHDA and CDR2 is SQIVND (reference sequence). V dropped 7 bases and J dropped 3; count of bases not matched to a gene: 4. As DNA, the CDR3 is TGTGCCAGTACAGGGGGCTGGGACACTGAAGCTTTCTTT. Encoded protein: CASTGGWDTEAFF.

The chain carries TRBV5-5 and TRBJ2-1; 10 bases match TRBD1. V shed 5 bases and J 10 bases; nucleotides not matched to a gene: 12. The CDR3 length is 15 residues. Germline V lookup: CDR1 SGHKS, CDR2 YYEKEE (reference sequence). CDR3 coding DNA: TGTGCCAGCAGTCACCCGGGACAGGGGCATGGGGAGCAGTTCTTC. Its translation is CASSHPGQGHGEQFF.

The chain employs TRBV20-1 and TRBJ2-1; 8 bases line up with TRBD1. V dropped 8 bases and J dropped 6; count of bases not matched to a gene: 3. There are 11 residues in the CDR3. Germline V gene lookup returns CDR1 DFQATT and CDR2 SNEGSKA (reference sequence). This CDR3 reads CSIGQGNEQFF. CDR3 in DNA: TGCAGTATTGGACAGGGCAATGAGCAGTTCTTC.

The CDR3 here is CASSKIRVVGEKLFF. CDR3 coding DNA: TGTGCCAGCAGTAAAATCAGGGTTGTCGGTGAAAAACTGTTTTTT. This chain links TRBV27 with TRBJ1-4; weak D call: TRBD1 (5 bases). V lost 5 bases to trimming and J lost 7 bases, with 17 bases between them. The CDR3 is 15 amino acids. Per germline, CDR1 MNHEY and CDR2 SMNVEV (reference sequence).

The chain recombines TRBV4-1 with TRBJ1-4; D unclear. V was cut by 0 bases and J by 4 bases, with 6 bases left in between. The germline gives CDR1 MGHRA, CDR2 YSYEKL. This CDR3 comprises 14 residues. CDR3 bases: TGCGCCAGCAGCCAAGATTCCCTTAATGAAAAACTGTTTTTT. Its translation: CASSQDSLNEKLFF.

This rearrangement joins TRBV19 to TRBJ1-2; TRBD1 matches at 9 bases. CDR3 length equals 14 residues. Looked up from germline, CDR1 is LNHDA and CDR2 is SQIVND (reference sequence). V lost 2 bases and J lost 10; bases outside the gene matches: 8. CDR3 in DNA: TGTGCCAGTAGTATATTAGGGGGACAGGGTGACTACACCTTC. Its translation is CASSILGGQGDYTF.

This rearrangement joins TRBV5-5 to TRBJ2-7; the D gene is possibly TRBD2 (8 bases). V was pared by 0 bases and J by 0 bases, with 13 bases between. Germline V gives CDR1 SGHKS, CDR2 YYEKEE (reference sequence). This CDR3 is built from 16 residues. CDR3 DNA sequence: TGTGCCAGCAGCTTGGCGGGAGGGACAGCCTCCTACGAGCAGTACTTC. This translates into CASSLAGGTASYEQYF.

The chain employs TRBV5-5 and TRBJ2-1, with TRBD2 matching 8 bases. This CDR3 spans 18 amino acids. Unmatched junction bases numbered 8, after V lost 0 bases and J lost 0 bases. The germline V gene has CDR1 SGHKS and CDR2 YYEKEE (reference sequence). The CDR3 spells CASSLADLTSGSYNEQFF. The CDR3, as DNA: TGTGCCAGCAGCTTGGCCGATCTTACTAGCGGCTCCTACAATGAGCAGTTCTTC.

The rearrangement links TRBV5-1 to TRBJ2-3, with D perhaps TRBD1 (6 bases). The CDR3 spans 14 residues. V was cut by 5 bases and J by 0 bases, with 10 bases left in between. Germline CDR1 and CDR2: SGHRS and YFSETQ. CDR3 protein: CASRQGSSTDTQYF. The CDR3 bases are TGCGCCAGCAGGCAGGGGTCCAGCACAGATACGCAGTATTTT.

This clone was observed once. The chain recombines TRBV27 with TRBJ2-2; 10 bases map to TRBD1. J gave up 7 bases and V 1 base, and 6 bases lay outside the gene matches. This CDR3 has 16 amino acids. CDR1 is MNHEY, CDR2 SMNVEV, per germline (reference sequence). The CDR3 here is CASSLYFGTGVGELFF. The CDR3 DNA reads TGTGCCAGCAGTTTATATTTTGGGACAGGGGTCGGGGAGCTGTTTTTT.

The chain links TRBV7-9 to TRBJ1-1; no definite D call. V lost 7 bases and J 1 base, leaving 13 bases between the germline ends. This CDR3 has 14 amino acids. Per germline, CDR1 SEHNR and CDR2 FQNEAQ (reference sequence). This CDR3 is CASTLPLRNTEAFF. The CDR3 DNA reads TGTGCCAGCACCCTACCCCTCCGGAACACTGAAGCTTTCTTT.

This clone was detected only once. The chain combines TRBV11-2 with TRBJ2-3, with 8 bases identical to TRBD2. The V segment lost 0 bases and the J segment 5 bases; nucleotides outside the gene matches: 1. The CDR3 loop spans 14 amino acids. CDR1 and CDR2 (germline): SGHAT, FQNNGV. The CDR3 DNA is TGTGCCAGCAGCTTAGACACTAGCGGAGATACGCAGTATTTT. This sequence encodes CASSLDTSGDTQYF.